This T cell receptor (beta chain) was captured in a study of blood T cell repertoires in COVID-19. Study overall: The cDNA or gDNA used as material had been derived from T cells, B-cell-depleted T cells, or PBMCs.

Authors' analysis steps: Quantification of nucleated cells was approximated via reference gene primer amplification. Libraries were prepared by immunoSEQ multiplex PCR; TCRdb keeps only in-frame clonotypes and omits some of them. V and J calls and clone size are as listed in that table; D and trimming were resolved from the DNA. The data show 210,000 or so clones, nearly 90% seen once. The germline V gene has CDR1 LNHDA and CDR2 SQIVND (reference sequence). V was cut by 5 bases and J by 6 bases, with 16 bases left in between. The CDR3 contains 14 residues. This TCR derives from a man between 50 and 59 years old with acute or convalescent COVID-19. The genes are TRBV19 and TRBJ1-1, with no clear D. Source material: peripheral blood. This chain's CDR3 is CASSLFGGRPEAFF. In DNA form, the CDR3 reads TGTGCCAGTAGTTTGTTCGGAGGGCGGCCTGAAGCTTTCTTT.